A single sample gave rise to the 13 T cell receptor beta chains below, sequenced in a study of blood T cell repertoires in COVID-19. Libraries were prepared by immunoSEQ multiplex PCR; TCRdb keeps only in-frame clonotypes and omits some of them. This table holds a few hundred thousand clones, more than 75% found once. Sequenced input: PBMCs or T cells enriched from blood (not recorded which). The receptors originated from a woman between 35 and 50 years old with acute COVID-19.

V usage is TRBV3-1 (or the pseudogene TRBV3-2) and J usage is TRBJ2-5; TRBD2 matches at 11 bases. J was trimmed by 5 bases and V by 4 bases; bases with no gene match: 9. The CDR3 is 16 residues long. Germline V gene lookup returns CDR1 LGHDT and CDR2 YNNKEL (reference sequence). The chain's CDR3 is CASSLRTSGLAETQYF. For the CDR3, the DNA is TGTGCCAGCAGCCTTCGGACTAGCGGGCTGGCGGAGACCCAGTACTTC.

The sample holds one count of this clone. V usage is TRBV3-1 (or the pseudogene TRBV3-2) and J usage is TRBJ2-7; D unresolved. CDR3 length: 13 amino acids. Trimming left V 4 bases short and J 2 bases short, with 9 bases between. Per germline, CDR1 LGHDT and CDR2 YNNKEL (reference sequence). The CDR3 DNA reads as TGTGCCAGCAGCCCCGGTCCTACCTACGAGCAGTACTTC. This gives the protein CASSPGPTYEQYF.

V is TRBV28 and J is TRBJ1-5; 7 bases are a match to TRBD1. This CDR3 has 15 amino acids. Looked up from germline, CDR1 is MDHEN and CDR2 is SYDVKM. Trimming took 3 bases from V and 2 from J; bases not matched to a gene: 4. CDR3 sequence (DNA): TGTGCCAGCAGTTTTGGGGGGACAGGCAATCAGCCCCAGCATTTT. Translated, it gives CASSFGGTGNQPQHF.

The sample holds one count of this clone. V gene TRBV11-2 combines with J gene TRBJ2-5, with 7 bases fitting TRBD1. J was trimmed by 5 bases and V by 10 bases; bases with no gene match: 10. The CDR3 has 13 amino acids. The germline CDR1 and CDR2 sequences are SGHAT and FQNNGV. This CDR3 reads CATRGSSGETQYF. CDR3 bases: TGTGCCACCAGGGGGTCCTCGGGGGAGACCCAGTACTTC.

This sequence joins TRBV7-8 and TRBJ2-5, with 7 bases fitting TRBD1. Trimming removed 5 bases from V and 5 bases from J; junction bases left unmatched: 5. CDR1 and CDR2 from the germline V gene are SGHVS and FQNEAQ. The CDR3 contains 13 residues. CDR3 coding DNA: TGTGCCAGCAGCATGGACAGGAGGGAGACCCAGTACTTC. Its translation is CASSMDRRETQYF.

The rearrangement uses TRBV5-4 and TRBJ1-5; D might be TRBD1 (5 bases). Trimming shortened V by 7 bases and J by 2 bases, and 7 bases separated the two germline ends. Germline V lookup: CDR1 SGHNT, CDR2 YYREEE (reference sequence). The CDR3 is 12 residues long. The CDR3 DNA reads as TGTGCCAGCTGGGGGGGCAATCAGCCCCAGCATTTT. The encoded protein is CASWGGNQPQHF.

The CDR3 protein is CAISDQRQGDYGYTF. In nucleotides, the CDR3 is TGTGCCATCAGTGACCAGCGACAGGGCGACTATGGCTACACCTTC. This chain uses TRBV10-3 with TRBJ1-2; 7 bases align to TRBD1. The CDR3 is 15 amino acids. The V segment lost 3 bases and the J segment 3 bases; nucleotides outside the gene matches: 7. The germline CDR1 and CDR2 sequences are ENHRY and SYGVKD.

The chain carries TRBV11-2 and TRBJ1-4, with TRBD1 matching 10 bases. There are 16 residues in the CDR3. Germline lookup yields CDR1 SGHAT and CDR2 FQNNGV. V lost 3 bases to trimming and J lost 5 bases; unmatched junction nucleotides: 6. CDR3 protein: CASSFFLTGGNEKLFF. For the CDR3, the DNA is TGTGCCAGCAGCTTCTTTCTGACAGGGGGCAATGAAAAACTGTTTTTT. Full variable domain (outside the CDR3, taken from reference TRBV11-2 and TRBJ1-4): EAGVAQSPRYKIIEKRQSVAFWCNPISGHATLYWYQQILGQGPKLLIQFQNNGVVDDSQLPKDRFSAERLKGVDSTLKIQPAKLEDSAVYLCASSFFLTGGNEKLFFGSGTQLSVL.

The V and J genes are TRBV15 and TRBJ1-4; 10 bases align to TRBD1. CDR1 is LNHNV, CDR2 YYDKDF, per germline (reference sequence). The junction had 3 bases not matched to a gene; V was cut back by 3 bases and J by 2 bases. The CDR3 is made up of 16 amino acids. CDR3 bases: TGTGCCACCAGCAGCAGACAGGGGGCGACTAATGAAAAACTGTTTTTT. Protein sequence: CATSSRQGATNEKLFF.

The rearrangement joins TRBV7-9 to TRBJ1-5; tentative D call: TRBD1 (6 bases). The CDR3 length is 15 residues. Trimming cost V 5 bases and J 2 bases, with 13 bases left between them. Germline V gene data show CDR1 as SEHNR and CDR2 as FQNEAQ (reference sequence). DNA for the CDR3: TGTGCCAGCAGCCCAATGACAGGCGGCAATCAGCCCCAGCATTTT. Translation: CASSPMTGGNQPQHF.

This clone showed up just a few times. The chain combines TRBV27 with TRBJ2-1; 9 positions agree with TRBD1. The CDR3 spans 15 residues. Losses at the gene ends were 6 bases for V and 4 bases for J; bases not matched to a gene: 7. Germline values: CDR1 MNHEY, CDR2 SMNVEV (reference sequence). The DNA for the CDR3 is TGTGCCAGCAGCGAGCCGGGACAGGGATACAATGAGCAGTTCTTC. Translating it yields CASSEPGQGYNEQFF.

This clone has only one observation. In nucleotides, the CDR3 is TGTGCCAGCAGCCCGCAGGGGACCGGGGAGCTGTTTTTT. It translates to CASSPQGTGELFF. The chain couples TRBV14 to TRBJ2-2, with D maybe TRBD1 (6 bases). Looked up from germline, CDR1 is SGHDN and CDR2 is FVKESK. Trimming shortened V by 4 bases and J by 5 bases, and 8 bases separated the two germline ends. The CDR3 loop spans 13 amino acids. Full variable domain (remainder filled in from reference TRBV14 and TRBJ2-2): EAGVTQFPSHSVIEKGQTVTLRCDPISGHDNLYWYRRVMGKEIKFLLHFVKESKQDESGMPNNRFLAERTGGTYSTLKVQPAELEDSGVYFCASSPQGTGELFFGEGSRLTVL.

The V gene is TRBV19, the J gene TRBJ1-3; 8 bases map to TRBD1. The V gene's germline CDR1 is LNHDA and CDR2 SQIVND (reference sequence). J lost 0 bases, V lost 10 bases, and 8 bases had no gene match. This CDR3 has 15 residues. CDR3 in DNA: TGTGCCACCTCACTGGACAGGGCCTCTGGAAACACCATATATTTT. The encoded protein is CATSLDRASGNTIYF. The variable domain in full, completed from reference TRBV19 and TRBJ1-3, reads DGGITQSPKYLFRKEGQNVTLSCEQNLNHDAMYWYRQDPGQGLRLIYYSQIVNDFQKGDIAEGYSVSREKKESFPLTVTSAQKNPTAFYLCATSLDRASGNTIYFGEGSWLTVV.